This TCR beta chain was sequenced during a study of blood T cell repertoires in COVID-19 (dated by TCRdb to 2018 to 2021). For the study in its entirety: Samples covering the acute and convalescent phases of COVID-19 were provided by collaborators in the United States, Italy and Spain. The material from the prospective study consisted of cDNA or gDNA derived from T cells, B-cell-depleted T cells, or PBMCs. Subjects who had been exposed to COVID-19, were actively infected with it, or had recovered from it provided the deeply sampled blood TCRbeta repertoires that made up the dataset. HLA class I and class II types, where available, came from metadata supplied by the sample provider rather than from assay-based typing. A freely available public database, intended as a resource for researchers studying the immune response to SARS-CoV-2, is where the repertoires were released. Samples were obtained from the ongoing ImmuneRACE study (first 160 participants) and from some 1,300 subjects provided by 6 global collaborators. The sample metadata nearly always contained a de-identified subject ID, COVID-19 status, age in years and sex.

The collaborating institutions used their own protocols to collect whole blood in K2EDTA tubes. For TCRbeta analysis, collaborators shipped samples as frozen whole blood, isolated PBMCs, or DNA extracted from either of those sample types. The germline V gene yields SGHTA for CDR1 and FQGNSA for CDR2. Trimming removed 6 bases from V and 1 base from J, leaving 14 bases between the germline ends. Including the terminal cysteine and phenylalanine, the CDR3 comprises 15 residues. Just the 45-base CDR3 DNA is kept, in frame starting at base 1. On this clone: The target of this receptor is not known. Per-base quality was not reported, and no clone a single base away is much larger than it.

The paper as a whole reports these results and caveats: The quantity of clinical and demographic metadata differed by source and by participant and was supplied without curation.

TCRbeta CDR3 regions were amplified from genomic DNA using the immunoSEQ Assay, a bias-controlled multiplex PCR. The source study handled its data this way. Within the assay, amplification of reference gene primers was used to estimate how many nucleated cells each sample contained. To quantify the absolute abundance of each unique TCRbeta CDR3 rearrangement, sequence reads were collapsed and filtered. For each sample, productive Simpson clonality was calculated by taking the square root of Simpson's diversity index across productive rearrangements. In its TCRdb copy, this immuneACCESS table keeps in-frame sequences only and misses some clones. Where compared with another copy, unresolved V genes explain less than half of these, and the others have no known cause. V, J and clone size are taken as reported in that table, and D and trimming were inferred from the DNA itself. This sample has around 64,000 clones in its table, and roughly 89% of those were observed once. The leading ten clones occupy 1.5% to 2% of the sample.

This receptor was identified in a man aged 25-45 years with acute or convalescent COVID-19. This receptor chain uses TRBV7-2 and TRBJ2-3; TRBD1 is perhaps the D gene, given 6 matching bases. The sequencing input was peripheral blood. The CDR3 loop reads CASRVRQAGTDTQYF. The nucleotides read TGTGCCAGCAGAGTACGACAGGCGGGCACAGATACGCAGTATTTT.